This T cell receptor (beta chain) was retrieved from a study of blood T cell repertoires in COVID-19. Study-wide background: Sites in the United States, Italy and Spain provided acute and convalescent COVID-19 samples. Sources were T cells, B-cell-depleted T cells, or PBMCs; the material itself was cDNA or gDNA.

This clone has a handful of counts. The CDR3 is 15 residues long. Trimming took 6 bases from V and 2 from J; bases not matched to a gene: 6. Germline CDR1 LGHDT, CDR2 YNNKEL (reference sequence). Assay: immunoSEQ multiplex PCR; the TCRdb copy retains only in-frame clones and omits some. The sample records hundreds of thousands of clones, 65% to 80% being singletons. Sequencing was done on a sample of peripheral blood. This sequence was found in a woman in her 40s with active or convalescent COVID-19. The V gene is TRBV3-1 (or the pseudogene TRBV3-2), the J gene TRBJ2-1; 8 bases map to TRBD2. CDR3: CASSLSGTTYNEQFF. CDR3 sequence (DNA): TGTGCCAGCAGTCTTAGCGGGACTACCTACAATGAGCAGTTCTTC.